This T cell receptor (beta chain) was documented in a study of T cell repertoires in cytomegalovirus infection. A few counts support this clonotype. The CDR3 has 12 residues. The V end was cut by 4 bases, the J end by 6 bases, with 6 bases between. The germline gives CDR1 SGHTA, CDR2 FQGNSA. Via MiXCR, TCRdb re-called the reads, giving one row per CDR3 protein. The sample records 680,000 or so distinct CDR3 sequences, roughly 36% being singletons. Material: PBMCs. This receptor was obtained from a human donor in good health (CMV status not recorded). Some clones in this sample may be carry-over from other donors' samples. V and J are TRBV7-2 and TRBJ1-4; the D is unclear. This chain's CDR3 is CASSWTDEKLFF. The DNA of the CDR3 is TGTGCCAGCAGCTGGACGGATGAAAAACTGTTTTTT.